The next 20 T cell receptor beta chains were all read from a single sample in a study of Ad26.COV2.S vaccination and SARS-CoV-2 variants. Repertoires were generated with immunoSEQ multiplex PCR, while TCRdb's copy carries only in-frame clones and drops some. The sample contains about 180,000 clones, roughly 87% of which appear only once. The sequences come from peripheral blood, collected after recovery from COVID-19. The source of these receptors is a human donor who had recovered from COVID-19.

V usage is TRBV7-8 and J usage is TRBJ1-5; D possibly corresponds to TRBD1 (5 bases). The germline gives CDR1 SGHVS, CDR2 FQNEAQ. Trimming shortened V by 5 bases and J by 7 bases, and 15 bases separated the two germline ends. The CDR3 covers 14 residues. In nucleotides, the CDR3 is TGTGCCAGCAGCCAGGGACGGTGGCGACAGCCCCAGCATTTT. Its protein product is CASSQGRWRQPQHF.

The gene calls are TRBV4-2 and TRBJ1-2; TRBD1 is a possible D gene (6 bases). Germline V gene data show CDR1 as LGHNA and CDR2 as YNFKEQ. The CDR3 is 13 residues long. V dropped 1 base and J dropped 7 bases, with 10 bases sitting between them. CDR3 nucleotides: TGTGCCAGCAGCCAAGTCCAAGGGGGTGGCTACACCTTC. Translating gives CASSQVQGGGYTF.

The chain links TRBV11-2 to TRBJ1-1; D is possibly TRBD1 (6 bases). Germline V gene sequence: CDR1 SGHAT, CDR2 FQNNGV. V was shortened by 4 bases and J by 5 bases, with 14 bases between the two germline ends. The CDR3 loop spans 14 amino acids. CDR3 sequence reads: CASSSSNRDTEAFF. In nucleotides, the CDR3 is TGTGCCAGCAGCTCCTCCAACAGGGATACTGAAGCTTTCTTT.

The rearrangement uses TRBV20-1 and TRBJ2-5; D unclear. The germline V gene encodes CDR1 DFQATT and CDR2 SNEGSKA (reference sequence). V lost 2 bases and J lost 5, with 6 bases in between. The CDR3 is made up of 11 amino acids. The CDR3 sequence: CSARKAETQYF. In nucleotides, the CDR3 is TGCAGTGCTAGAAAGGCGGAGACCCAGTACTTC.

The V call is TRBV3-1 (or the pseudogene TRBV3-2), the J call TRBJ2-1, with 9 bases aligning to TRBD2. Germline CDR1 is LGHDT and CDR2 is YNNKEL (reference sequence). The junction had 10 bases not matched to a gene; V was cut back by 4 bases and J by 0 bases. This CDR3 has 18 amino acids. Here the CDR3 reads CASSLVGAGGSSYNEQFF. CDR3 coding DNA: TGTGCCAGCAGCCTGGTAGGGGCGGGGGGGAGCTCCTACAATGAGCAGTTCTTC.

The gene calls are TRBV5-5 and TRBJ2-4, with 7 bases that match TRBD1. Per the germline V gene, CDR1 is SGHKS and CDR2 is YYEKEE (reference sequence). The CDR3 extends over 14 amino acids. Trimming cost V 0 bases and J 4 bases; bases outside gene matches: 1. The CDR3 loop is CASSLGGQKNIQYF. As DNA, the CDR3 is TGTGCCAGCAGCTTGGGGGGACAGAAAAACATTCAGTACTTC.

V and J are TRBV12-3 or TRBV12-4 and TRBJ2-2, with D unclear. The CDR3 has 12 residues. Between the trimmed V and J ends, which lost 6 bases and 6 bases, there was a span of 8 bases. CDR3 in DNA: TGTGCCAGCAGACCGTCCGCCGGGGAGCTGTTTTTT. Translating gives CASRPSAGELFF.

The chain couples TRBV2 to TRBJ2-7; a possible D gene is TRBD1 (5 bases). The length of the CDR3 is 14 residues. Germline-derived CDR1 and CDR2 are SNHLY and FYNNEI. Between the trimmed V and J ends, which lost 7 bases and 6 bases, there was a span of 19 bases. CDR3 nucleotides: TGTGCCAGCAACTACAGGTCAGCAGGTGGCGAGCAGTACTTC. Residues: CASNYRSAGGEQYF.

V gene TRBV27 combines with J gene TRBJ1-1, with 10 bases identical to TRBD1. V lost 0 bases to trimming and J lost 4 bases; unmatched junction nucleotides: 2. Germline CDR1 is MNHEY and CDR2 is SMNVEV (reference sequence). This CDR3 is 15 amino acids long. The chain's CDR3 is CASSLSRTGGTEAFF. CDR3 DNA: TGTGCCAGCAGTTTATCTAGGACAGGGGGCACTGAAGCTTTCTTT.

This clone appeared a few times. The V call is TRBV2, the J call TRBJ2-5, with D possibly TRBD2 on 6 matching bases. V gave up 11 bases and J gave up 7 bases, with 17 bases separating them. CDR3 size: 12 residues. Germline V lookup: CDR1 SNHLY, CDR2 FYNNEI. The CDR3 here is CAGGSGGGTQYF. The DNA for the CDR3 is TGTGCCGGGGGGTCGGGCGGAGGGACCCAGTACTTC.

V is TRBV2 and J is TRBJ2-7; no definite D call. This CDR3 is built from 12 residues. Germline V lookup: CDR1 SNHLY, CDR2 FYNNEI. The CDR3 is CATLGNSYEQYF. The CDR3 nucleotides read TGTGCTACACTGGGGAACTCCTACGAGCAGTACTTC.

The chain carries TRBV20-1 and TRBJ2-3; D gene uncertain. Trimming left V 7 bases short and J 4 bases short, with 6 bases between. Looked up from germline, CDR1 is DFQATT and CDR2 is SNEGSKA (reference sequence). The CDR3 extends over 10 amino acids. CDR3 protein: CSVSADTQYF. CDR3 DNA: TGCAGTGTTTCCGCAGATACGCAGTATTTT.

The CDR3 spells CSVLTGTYEQYF. DNA for the CDR3: TGCAGCGTTTTGACAGGGACCTACGAGCAGTACTTC. V and J are TRBV29-1 and TRBJ2-7, with 7 bases fitting TRBD1. Germline V gene sequence: CDR1 SQVTM, CDR2 ANQGSEA. This CDR3 is built from 12 residues. Unmatched junction bases numbered 3, after V lost 5 bases and J lost 2 bases.

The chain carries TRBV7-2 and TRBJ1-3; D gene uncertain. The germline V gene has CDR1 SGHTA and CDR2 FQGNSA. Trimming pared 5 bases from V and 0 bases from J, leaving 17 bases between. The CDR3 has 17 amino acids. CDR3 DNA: TGTGCCAGCAGCCTCCGGGCCCAGTCTCTCTCTGGAAACACCATATATTTT. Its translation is CASSLRAQSLSGNTIYF.

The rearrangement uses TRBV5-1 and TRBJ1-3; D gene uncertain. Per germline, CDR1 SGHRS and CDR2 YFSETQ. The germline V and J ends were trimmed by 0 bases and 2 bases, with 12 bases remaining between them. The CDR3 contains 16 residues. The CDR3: CASSLAGSVAGNTIYF. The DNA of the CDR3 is TGCGCCAGCAGCTTGGCCGGCTCTGTAGCTGGAAACACCATATATTTT.

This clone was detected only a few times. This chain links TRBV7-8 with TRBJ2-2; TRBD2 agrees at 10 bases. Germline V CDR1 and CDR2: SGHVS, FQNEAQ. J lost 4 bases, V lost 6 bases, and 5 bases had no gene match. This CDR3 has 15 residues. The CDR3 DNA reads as TGTGCCAGCAGAAAAGCGGGAGGGATCACCGGGGAGCTGTTTTTT. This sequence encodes CASRKAGGITGELFF.

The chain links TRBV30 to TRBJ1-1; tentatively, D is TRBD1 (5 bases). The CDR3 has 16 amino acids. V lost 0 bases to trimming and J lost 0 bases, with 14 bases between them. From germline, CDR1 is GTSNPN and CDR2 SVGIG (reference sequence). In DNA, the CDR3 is TGTGCCTGGAGTGTAGCTGGGGGGGGAATGAACACTGAAGCTTTCTTT. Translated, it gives CAWSVAGGGMNTEAFF.

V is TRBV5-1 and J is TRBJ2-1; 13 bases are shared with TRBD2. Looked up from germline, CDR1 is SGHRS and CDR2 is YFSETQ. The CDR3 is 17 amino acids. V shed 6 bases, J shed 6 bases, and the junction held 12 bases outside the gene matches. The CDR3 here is CASTKGARTSGSNEQFF. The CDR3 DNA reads TGCGCCAGCACCAAGGGGGCAAGGACTAGCGGGAGCAATGAGCAGTTCTTC.

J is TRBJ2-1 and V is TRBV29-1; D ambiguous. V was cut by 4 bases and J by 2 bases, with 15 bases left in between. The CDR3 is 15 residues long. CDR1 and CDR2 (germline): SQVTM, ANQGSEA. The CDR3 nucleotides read TGCAGCGTTGGAAACCGGGCCTATGCCTACAATGAGCAGTTCTTC. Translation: CSVGNRAYAYNEQFF.

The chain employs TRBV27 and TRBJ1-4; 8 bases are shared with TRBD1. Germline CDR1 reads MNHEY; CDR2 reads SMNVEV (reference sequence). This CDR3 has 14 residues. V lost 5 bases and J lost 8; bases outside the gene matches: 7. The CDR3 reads CASSPRTGREKLFF. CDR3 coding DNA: TGTGCCAGCAGTCCCCGGACAGGGCGGGAAAAACTGTTTTTT.